Below, 13 T cell receptor beta chains from the same sample are listed, as sequenced in a study of read filtering for tumor transcriptome and immune sequencing (dated by TCRdb to the early 2020s). These reads were obtained on an Illumina HiSeq 4000. Starting from 400 ng RNA, TCR libraries were constructed with the Immunoverse kit using molecular barcoded adaptors that cover the alpha/delta and beta/gamma chains. Using fastp at Q25 and MiXCR, TCRdb reprocessed the public reads and kept productive beta chains. When rows share a CDR3 protein, they turn into one entry using the most common DNA and genes. The sample table lists over 90,000 distinct CDR3 sequences, 20% to 25% of them with a count of one. Approximately 10% of the sample comes from the top ten. The sample consisted of a population of CD138-negative cells sorted from bone marrow. The label giving this sample's cell subset or site can be read as: bone marrow mononuclear cells depleted of CD138+ plasma/myeloma cells by negative magnetic selection. The receptor set was obtained from a donor aged 40 or older with multiple myeloma.

This clonotype was detected only a few times. The chain is built from TRBV18 and TRBJ2-5; D unclear. Germline V gene lookup returns CDR1 KGHSH and CDR2 LQKENI. V was trimmed by 1 base and J by 1 base, leaving 1 base between them. The CDR3 runs to 12 residues. This CDR3 reads CASSPRQETQYF. The CDR3 nucleotides read TGTGCCAGCTCACCACGCCAAGAGACCCAGTACTTC.

This clonotype was seen more than once but under ten times. With a far larger clone one base away, a read error is the likely cause. V usage is TRBV5-6 and J usage is TRBJ2-1; D gene uncertain. Germline CDR1 and CDR2: SGHDT and YYEEEE. This CDR3 has 11 residues. DNA for the CDR3: TGTGCCAGCAGCTCCCACAATGAGCAGTTCTTC. It yields the protein CASSSHNEQFF.

In this sample, this clonotype turned up many times. The chain has TRBV5-1 and TRBJ2-2; TRBD1 is a possible D gene (5 bases). V lost 4 bases, J lost 1 base, and 17 bases lay in between. The CDR3 consists of 17 residues. In germline, CDR1 is SGHRS, CDR2 YFSETQ. The CDR3, as DNA: TGCGCCAGCAGCCCGAAAATGCGGACACAGAACACCGGGGAGCTGTTTTTT. Amino acid sequence: CASSPKMRTQNTGELFF. Filled out from reference TRBV5-1 and TRBJ2-2, the complete variable domain reads KAGVTQTPRYLIKTRGQQVTLSCSPISGHRSVSWYQQTPGQGLQFLFEYFSETQRNKGNFPGRFSGRQFSNSRSEMNVSTLELGDSALYLCASSPKMRTQNTGELFFGEGSRLTVL.

This clonotype was observed many times. The chain couples TRBV5-1 to TRBJ1-1; D not resolved. V was clipped by 3 bases and J by 11 bases, with 11 bases between them. In germline, CDR1 is SGHRS, CDR2 YFSETQ. The CDR3 sequence is 11 residues long. Here the CDR3 reads CASSYGRPAFF. CDR3 bases: TGCGCCAGCAGCTATGGGAGGCCCGCTTTCTTT.

Concerning this clonotype: At one of its ends the junction is not consistent with the germline gene, which may arise from a read error. The rearrangement links TRBV20-1 to TRBJ1-5; D remains unclear. CDR1 is DFQATT, CDR2 SNEGSKA, per germline (reference sequence). The CDR3 runs 11 residues. The CDR3 region is CSANSDQPQHF. CDR3 bases: TGCAGTGCGAATAGCGATCAGCCCCAGCATTTT.

The CDR3 DNA reads TGTGCCAGCAGTCGACAGGGGGAAATATATGGCTACACCTTC. Protein: CASSRQGEIYGYTF. J is TRBJ1-2 and V is TRBV28; TRBD1 matches 9 bases. This CDR3 is 14 amino acids long. The V segment lost 5 bases and the J segment 5 bases; nucleotides outside the gene matches: 6. Germline loops: CDR1 MDHEN, CDR2 SYDVKM.

There are many counts of this clonotype. The V call is TRBV11-2, the J call TRBJ1-1; TRBD1 might be the D (6 bases). The germline CDR1 and CDR2 sequences are SGHAT and FQNNGV. CDR3 size: 14 residues. V was cut by 4 bases and J by 8 bases, with 17 bases left in between. The CDR3 reads CASSWGAGYEEAFF. The CDR3 bases are TGTGCCAGCAGCTGGGGGGCGGGGTACGAGGAAGCTTTCTTT.

Worth noting for this clonotype: A much more abundant neighbour one base away suggests this may be a read error. The chain joins TRBV6-6 to TRBJ1-1; tentative D call: TRBD1 (6 bases). Per germline, CDR1 MNHNY and CDR2 SVGAGI (reference sequence). The CDR3 has 15 amino acids. V dropped 2 bases and J dropped 6 bases, with 16 bases sitting between them. CDR3 bases: TGTGCCAGCAGTTACAGGGTAGGGGGGCTCGCTGAAGCTTTCTTT. It specifies CASSYRVGGLAEAFF.

On this clonotype itself: The likely explanation is a read error, given a far larger clone one base away. The gene calls are TRBV7-8 and TRBJ2-7; D perhaps matches TRBD1 (7 bases). Trimming cost V 3 bases and J 7 bases, with 13 bases left between them. Germline loops: CDR1 SGHVS, CDR2 FQNEAQ. The CDR3 is made up of 13 amino acids. The CDR3 coding sequence is TGTGCCAGCAGCTTCTCAGGGGGGTGTGAGCAGTACTTC. This encodes CASSFSGGCEQYF.

This clonotype occurred many times. V gene TRBV11-2 combines with J gene TRBJ2-1, with unresolved D. The V end lost 5 bases, the J end lost 4 bases, and 15 bases lay between the germline ends. Germline V gene data show CDR1 as SGHAT and CDR2 as FQNNGV. The CDR3 consists of 15 residues. DNA for the CDR3: TGTGCCAGCAGCCACCAGCCCGTTACTTACAATGAGCAGTTCTTC. Protein: CASSHQPVTYNEQFF.

This clonotype was recorded a few times. This chain links TRBV5-1 with TRBJ1-1; no clear D gene. The V end was cut by 0 bases, the J end by 3 bases, with 9 bases between. The CDR3 length is 14 residues. From germline, CDR1 is SGHRS and CDR2 YFSETQ. CDR3 in amino acids: CASSLGGWDTEAFF. Written as DNA, the CDR3 is TGCGCCAGCAGCTTGGGAGGGTGGGACACTGAAGCTTTCTTT.

Concerning this clonotype: This may stem from a read error, because a much larger clone lies one nucleotide away. The chain combines TRBV28 with TRBJ1-5, with D hard to call. This CDR3 contains 13 residues. Germline V gene lookup returns CDR1 MDHEN and CDR2 SYDVKM. CDR3: CASGLLGNQPQHF. The CDR3 region has the DNA TGTGCCAGCGGTTTATTAGGAAATCAGCCCCAGCATTTT.

The chain recombines TRBV18 with TRBJ1-5; D may be TRBD1 (6 bases). The CDR3 is 15 amino acids. The V gene's germline CDR1 is KGHSH and CDR2 LQKENI. Trimming took off 4 bases at V and 6 bases at J, with 16 bases between the two ends. The CDR3 region has the DNA TGTGCCAGCTCACGATCATCAGGGGTAGTTCAGCCCCAGCATTTT. Translated, it gives CASSRSSGVVQPQHF.